This entry lists 7 T cell receptor beta chains sequenced from one sample in a study of T cell changes during pregnancy in multiple sclerosis. Produced via immunoSEQ multiplex PCR; TCRdb's table is partial and in-frame only. This table holds tens of thousands of clones, 88% found once. The material sequenced was peripheral blood, taken in the first trimester of pregnancy. Receptor source: a female donor with multiple sclerosis, enrolled in a pregnancy study.

This clone was found a few times. The chain is built from TRBV6-1 and TRBJ2-7, with 8 bases fitting TRBD1. V lost 4 bases and J lost 0; bases outside the gene matches: 8. The V gene's germline CDR1 is MNHNS and CDR2 SASEGT. CDR3 length: 16 amino acids. The CDR3 nucleotides are TGTGCCAGCAGTGGGACAGGGCTCTTCAACTCCTACGAGCAGTACTTC. Protein product: CASSGTGLFNSYEQYF.

The V call is TRBV28, the J call TRBJ1-2; no reliable D call. Per germline, CDR1 MDHEN and CDR2 SYDVKM. With 7 bases removed from V and 2 bases from J, the gap between germline ends came to 11 bases. The CDR3 totals 13 residues. CDR3 DNA: TGTGCCAGCAAGGGAGGAGGGAACTATGGCTACACCTTC. Translated, it gives CASKGGGNYGYTF.

V gene TRBV13 combines with J gene TRBJ1-1; D is uncertain. CDR3 length: 16 amino acids. The V and J ends lost 0 bases and 4 bases respectively, with 15 bases between them. Per the germline V gene, CDR1 is PRHDT and CDR2 is FYEKMQ (reference sequence). The CDR3 DNA follows: TGTGCCAGCAGCTTAGGAGGCGGTCTTGCGGGCACTGAAGCTTTCTTT. This codes for CASSLGGGLAGTEAFF.

CDR3 sequence reads: CASSRGLAGYEQYF. The CDR3 coding sequence is TGTGCCAGCAGCCGGGGACTAGCGGGCTACGAGCAGTACTTC. The V and J genes are TRBV7-2 and TRBJ2-7; 12 bases are a match to TRBD2. CDR1 and CDR2 from the germline V gene are SGHTA and FQGNSA. V shed 5 bases, J shed 3 bases, and the junction held 2 bases outside the gene matches. The CDR3 is made up of 14 amino acids.

CDR3 sequence: CAIRDSPSYNEQFF. The CDR3 nucleotides read TGTGCCATACGGGACAGCCCTTCCTACAATGAGCAGTTCTTC. The V and J genes are TRBV13 and TRBJ2-1, with 7 bases aligning to TRBD1. After removal of 10 bases from V and 1 base from J, the junction contained 7 bases not matched to a gene. Germline V lookup: CDR1 PRHDT, CDR2 FYEKMQ (reference sequence). The CDR3 runs 14 residues. The entire variable domain, with the rest obtained from reference TRBV13 and TRBJ2-1, is as follows: AAGVIQSPRHLIKEKRETATLKCYPIPRHDTVYWYQQGPGQDPQFLISFYEKMQSDKGSIPDRFSAQQFSDYHSELNMSSLELGDSALYFCAIRDSPSYNEQFFGPGTRLTVL.

This clone occurred once. The chain is built from TRBV5-1 and TRBJ2-7; D unresolved. The CDR3 contains 14 residues. Germline CDR1 and CDR2: SGHRS and YFSETQ. V lost 0 bases to trimming and J lost 2 bases, with 9 bases between them. CDR3 in DNA: TGCGCCAGCAGCTTGGTGGCAGGTGCCTACGAGCAGTACTTC. Residues: CASSLVAGAYEQYF.

The rearrangement uses TRBV29-1 and TRBJ2-7; 8 bases align to TRBD1. V was pared by 7 bases and J by 1 base, with 12 bases of the junction left unmatched. The CDR3 sequence is 15 residues long. Germline V gene lookup returns CDR1 SQVTM and CDR2 ANQGSEA. CDR3 DNA sequence: TGCAGCGCCGCAATTGGGACAGGAGTATCCTACGAGCAGTACTTC. This gives the protein CSAAIGTGVSYEQYF.